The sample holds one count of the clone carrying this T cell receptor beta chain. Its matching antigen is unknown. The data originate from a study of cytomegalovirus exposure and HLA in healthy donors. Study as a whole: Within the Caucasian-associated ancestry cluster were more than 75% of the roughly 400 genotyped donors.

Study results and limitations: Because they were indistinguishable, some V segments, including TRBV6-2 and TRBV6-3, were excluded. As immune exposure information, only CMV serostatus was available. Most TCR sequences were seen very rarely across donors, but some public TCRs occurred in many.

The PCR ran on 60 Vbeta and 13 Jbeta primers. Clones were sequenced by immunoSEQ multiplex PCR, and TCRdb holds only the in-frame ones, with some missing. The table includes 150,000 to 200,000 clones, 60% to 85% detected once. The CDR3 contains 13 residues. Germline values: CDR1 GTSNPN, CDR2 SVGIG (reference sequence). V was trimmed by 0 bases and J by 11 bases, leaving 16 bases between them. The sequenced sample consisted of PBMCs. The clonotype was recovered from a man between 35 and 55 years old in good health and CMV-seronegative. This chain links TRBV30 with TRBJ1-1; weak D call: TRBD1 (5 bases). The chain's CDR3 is CAWSVGGEVGAFF. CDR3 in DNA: TGTGCCTGGAGTGTGGGGGGAGAGGTTGGGGCTTTCTTT.